This TCR beta chain was identified in a study of regulatory T cells in long-lasting Graves disease. Study-wide context: Antithyroid drugs had been given to newly diagnosed Graves' patients for under 3 months.

The table lists this clonotype with many counts. Germline V gives CDR1 SGDLS, CDR2 YYNGEE. The trim removed 3 bases at V and 2 bases at J, leaving 8 bases unmatched. The CDR3 sequence is 17 residues long. Described time point: newly diagnosed GD, antithyroid drugs for less than 3 months. PBMC RNA was the source of the TCR library. Each patient gave approximately 9 milliliters of EDTA-anticoagulated peripheral blood. CDR3-region Arm-PCR and iRepertoire HTBI primers produced the TCR beta libraries. TCRdb used MiXCR to reprocess the multiplex PCR reads, holding one entry per CDR3 protein. The sample contains 400,000 to 500,000 distinct CDR3 sequences, around 14% of which appear only once. Another study also made use of these data, one on T cells in Graves' hyperthyroidism and ophthalmopathy. That work contributes: HTBI primers were the set used in a first-round RT-PCR of the TCR CDR3.

Sequences were derived from peripheral blood mononuclear cells (PBMCs), sampled at new diagnosis, from a patient treated with antithyroid drugs. The receptor comes from a woman in her thirties with Graves disease. The chain employs TRBV9 and TRBJ2-3; 11 nucleotides agree with TRBD2. CDR3 loop: CASSAGGTSGNTDTQYF. The CDR3, as DNA: TGTGCCAGCAGCGCTGGAGGGACTAGCGGAAACACAGATACGCAGTATTTT.